This T cell receptor beta chain was retrieved from a study of T cells after yellow fever vaccination. They built TCR cDNA with 5'RACE template switching, a step that put in a universal primer site and UMIs. From the 5' RACE reads, TCRdb called clonotypes with MiXCR, one entry per CDR3 protein. The sample carries a few hundred thousand distinct CDR3 sequences, approximately 4.2% recorded once. Study results and caveats: Abundant bulk-population clonotypes could contaminate the FACS-sorted repertoires.

A word on this clonotype: As yet, its antigen is unknown.

CDR1 and CDR2 from the germline V gene are SGDLS and YYNGEE. This CDR3 has 17 amino acids. With 1 base clipped from V and 5 bases from J, the junction kept 8 bases outside the gene matches. Sequenced here: PBMCs, sampled 5 days after the yellow fever booster vaccination. The chain employs TRBV9 and TRBJ1-4, with 10 nucleotides matching TRBD1. The receptor's source is a man aged 18 to 29 who received the YFV17D yellow fever vaccine. The CDR3 bases are TGTGCCAGCAGCGTAAGAGCCTCGGGACAGGGGAATGAAAAACTGTTTTTT. Its protein product is CASSVRASGQGNEKLFF.